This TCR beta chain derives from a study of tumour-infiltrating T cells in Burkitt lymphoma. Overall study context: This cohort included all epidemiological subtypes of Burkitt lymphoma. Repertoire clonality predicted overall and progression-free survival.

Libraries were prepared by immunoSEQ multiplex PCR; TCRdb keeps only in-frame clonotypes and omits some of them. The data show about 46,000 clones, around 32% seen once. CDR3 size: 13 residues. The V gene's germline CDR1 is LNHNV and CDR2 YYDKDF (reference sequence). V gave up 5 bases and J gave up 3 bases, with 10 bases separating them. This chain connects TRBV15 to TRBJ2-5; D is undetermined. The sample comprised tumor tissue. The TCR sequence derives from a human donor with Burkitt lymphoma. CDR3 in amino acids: CATSGGIEETQYF. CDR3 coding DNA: TGTGCCACCAGCGGTGGGATAGAAGAGACCCAGTACTTC.